This record covers a single T cell receptor beta chain. CD8+ and CD4+ blood T cells underwent TCR beta sequencing. It was healthy donors who served as the controls, matched for age and sex. This specimen comes from a study of CD8 T cells in Susac syndrome. 0.5 to 1 ug RNA was reverse transcribed with random hexamers. Amplification of TCR beta CDR3 was carried out by immunoSEQ multiplex PCR, which covered 54 Vbeta and 13 Jbeta segments. TCRdb independently ran MiXCR on the immunoSEQ multiplex PCR reads; one entry per CDR3 protein. Among about 120,000 distinct CDR3 sequences listed, around 90% were seen once. Germline lookup yields CDR1 SGHTA and CDR2 FQGTGA. The CDR3 is made up of 11 amino acids. V was pared by 7 bases and J by 4 bases, with 7 bases between.

The specimen sequenced was CD4+ T cells from PBMCs. This receptor was obtained from a human donor in good health. V is TRBV7-3 and J is TRBJ1-2; no clear D. CDR3 amino acids: CASKGAYGYTF. The CDR3 region has the DNA TGTGCCAGCAAGGGAGCCTATGGCTACACCTTC.